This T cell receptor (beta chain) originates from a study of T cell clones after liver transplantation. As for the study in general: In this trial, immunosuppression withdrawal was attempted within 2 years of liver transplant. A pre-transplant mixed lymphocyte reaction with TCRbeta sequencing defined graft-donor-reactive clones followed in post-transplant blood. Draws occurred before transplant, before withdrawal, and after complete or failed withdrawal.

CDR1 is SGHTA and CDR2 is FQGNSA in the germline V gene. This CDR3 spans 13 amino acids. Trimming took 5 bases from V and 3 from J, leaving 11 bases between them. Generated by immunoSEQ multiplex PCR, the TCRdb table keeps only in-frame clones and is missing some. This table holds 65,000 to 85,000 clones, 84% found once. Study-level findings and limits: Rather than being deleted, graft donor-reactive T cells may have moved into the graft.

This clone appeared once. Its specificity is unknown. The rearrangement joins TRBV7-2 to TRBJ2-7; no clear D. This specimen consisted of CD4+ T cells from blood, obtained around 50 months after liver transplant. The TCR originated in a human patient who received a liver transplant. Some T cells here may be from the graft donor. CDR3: CASSITTSYEQYF. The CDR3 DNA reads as TGTGCCAGCAGCATCACTACGAGCTACGAGCAGTACTTC.